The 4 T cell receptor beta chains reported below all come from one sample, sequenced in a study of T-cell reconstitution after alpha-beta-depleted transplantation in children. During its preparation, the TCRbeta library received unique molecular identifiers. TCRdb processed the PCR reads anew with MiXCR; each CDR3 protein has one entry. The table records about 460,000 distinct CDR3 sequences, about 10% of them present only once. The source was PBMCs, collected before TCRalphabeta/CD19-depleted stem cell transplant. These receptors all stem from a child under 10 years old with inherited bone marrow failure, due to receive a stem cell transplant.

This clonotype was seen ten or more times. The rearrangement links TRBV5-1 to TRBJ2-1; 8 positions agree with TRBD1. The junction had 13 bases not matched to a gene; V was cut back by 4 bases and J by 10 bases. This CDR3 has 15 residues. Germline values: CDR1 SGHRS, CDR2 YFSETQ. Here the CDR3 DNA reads TGCGCCAGCAGCGGACAGGGCTTCTCCTACGTAGAGCAGTTCTTC. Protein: CASSGQGFSYVEQFF.

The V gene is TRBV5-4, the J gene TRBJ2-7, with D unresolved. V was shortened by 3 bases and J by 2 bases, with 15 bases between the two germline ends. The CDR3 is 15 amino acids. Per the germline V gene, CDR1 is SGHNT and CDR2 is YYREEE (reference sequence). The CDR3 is CASSSGPPSPYEQYF. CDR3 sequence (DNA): TGTGCCAGCAGCTCGGGTCCTCCTTCCCCCTACGAGCAGTACTTC.

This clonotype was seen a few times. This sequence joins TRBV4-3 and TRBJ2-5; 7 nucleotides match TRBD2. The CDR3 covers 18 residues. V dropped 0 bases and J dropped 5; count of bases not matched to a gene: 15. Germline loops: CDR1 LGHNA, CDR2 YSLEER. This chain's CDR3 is CASSQELPGVAGVETQYF. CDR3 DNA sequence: TGCGCCAGCAGCCAAGAACTACCCGGGGTTGCGGGGGTGGAGACCCAGTACTTC.

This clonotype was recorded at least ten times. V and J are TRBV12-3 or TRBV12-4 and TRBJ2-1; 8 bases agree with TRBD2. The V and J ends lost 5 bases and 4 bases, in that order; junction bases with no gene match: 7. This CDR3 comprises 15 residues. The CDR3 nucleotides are TGTGCCAGCAGTAAAGCGGGAGTTAGGTACAATGAGCAGTTCTTC. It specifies CASSKAGVRYNEQFF.